Presented here are 24 T cell receptor beta chains from one specimen sequenced in a study of OX40 agonist ivuxolimab in advanced cancers. Data came from immunoSEQ multiplex PCR; TCRdb stores just in-frame clones and leaves some out. The table shows some 47,000 clones, with approximately 85% occurring only once. Sequenced here: CD4+ or CD8+ T cells sorted from blood, sampled in a trial of the OX40 agonist ivuxolimab. The receptors originated from an adult with an advanced solid tumor such as melanoma, head and neck, liver or kidney cancer.

CDR3 nucleotides: TGTGCCAGCTCACCACCTGCAGTCACAGATACGCAGTATTTT. Amino acids: CASSPPAVTDTQYF. The genes are TRBV18 and TRBJ2-3, with no clear D. V was clipped by 0 bases and J by 2 bases, with 6 bases between them. Germline CDR1 reads KGHSH; CDR2 reads LQKENI. The CDR3 has 14 amino acids. The full variable domain, with the rest looked up from reference TRBV18 and TRBJ2-3, is NAGVMQNPRHLVRRRGQEARLRCSPMKGHSHVYWYRQLPEEGLKFMVYLQKENIIDESGMPKERFSAEFPKEGPSILRIQQVVRGDSAAYFCASSPPAVTDTQYFGPGTRLTVL.

The chain joins TRBV7-3 to TRBJ1-6, with 9 positions matching TRBD1. Germline CDR1 and CDR2: SGHTA and FQGTGA. The CDR3 is 13 residues long. With 4 bases clipped from V and 9 bases from J, the junction kept 1 base outside the gene matches. CDR3 sequence: CASSSDRGSPLHF. The CDR3 DNA sequence: TGTGCCAGCAGCTCGGACAGGGGTTCACCCCTCCACTTT.

The chain links TRBV5-1 to TRBJ2-6; D is perhaps TRBD1 (6 bases). The CDR3 runs to 18 residues. The V end lost 5 bases, the J end lost 2 bases, and 20 bases lay between the germline ends. The germline CDR1 and CDR2 sequences are SGHRS and YFSETQ. CDR3 nucleotides: TGCGCCAGCAGTCCCGTAGGACAGAGGTCGGCTGGGGCCAACGTCCTGACTTTC. This encodes CASSPVGQRSAGANVLTF.

This sequence joins TRBV29-1 and TRBJ2-7, with a possible D match to TRBD2 (6 bases). Per the germline V gene, CDR1 is SQVTM and CDR2 is ANQGSEA. V gave up 0 bases and J gave up 4 bases, with 16 bases separating them. The CDR3 runs 15 residues. The CDR3 DNA follows: TGCAGCGTTGAAGATTGGTCCCGGGGAGGATACGAGCAGTACTTC. Protein product: CSVEDWSRGGYEQYF.

V and J are TRBV19 and TRBJ2-3; TRBD2 matches at 16 bases. This CDR3 spans 19 amino acids. With 5 bases clipped from V and 2 bases from J, the junction kept 10 bases outside the gene matches. Germline V lookup: CDR1 LNHDA, CDR2 SQIVND (reference sequence). The CDR3 DNA reads TGTGCCAGTAGTCCGGGACTAGCGGGGGGGCTCCCCAACACAGATACGCAGTATTTT. It translates to CASSPGLAGGLPNTDTQYF.

This clone was detected only a few times. The chain joins TRBV28 to TRBJ1-4; no definite D call. This CDR3 comprises 14 residues. The germline V and J ends were trimmed by 8 bases and 5 bases, with 15 bases remaining between them. Germline CDR1 MDHEN, CDR2 SYDVKM. The DNA of the CDR3 is TGTGCCAGCCAGAACACCCTCGGAAATGAAAAACTGTTTTTT. Encoded protein: CASQNTLGNEKLFF. The full variable domain, its missing parts supplied by reference TRBV28 and TRBJ1-4, is DVKVTQSSRYLVKRTGEKVFLECVQDMDHENMFWYRQDPGLGLRLIYFSYDVKMKEKGDIPEGYSVSREKKERFSLILESASTNQTSMYLCASQNTLGNEKLFFGSGTQLSVL.

This chain connects TRBV7-9 to TRBJ2-2, with a possible D match to TRBD1 (6 bases). Germline CDR1 SEHNR, CDR2 FQNEAQ (reference sequence). The ends were cut back, 6 bases at V and 2 bases at J, with 10 bases in the middle. The CDR3 runs to 14 residues. Written as DNA, the CDR3 is TGTGCCAGCAGGGACAGATCCAACACCGGGGAGCTGTTTTTT. As protein: CASRDRSNTGELFF.

This clone was counted between two and nine times. The CDR3 spells CASSGAGLQETQYF. DNA of the CDR3: TGTGCCAGCAGCGGAGCGGGCCTCCAAGAGACCCAGTACTTC. The chain combines TRBV7-2 with TRBJ2-5, with D possibly matching TRBD2 (6 bases). Trimming removed 5 bases from V and 1 base from J, with 11 bases in between. The CDR3 totals 14 residues. Germline V gene sequence: CDR1 SGHTA, CDR2 FQGNSA.

The chain links TRBV7-8 to TRBJ1-3; tentatively, D is TRBD1 (5 bases). V shed 1 base and J shed 2 bases, with 9 bases lying between them. The CDR3 is made up of 15 amino acids. CDR1 SGHVS and CDR2 FQNEAQ come from the germline V gene. In DNA form, the CDR3 reads TGTGCCAGCAGCTTAGGGACAATTACTGGAAACACCATATATTTT. Translating it yields CASSLGTITGNTIYF.

The chain employs TRBV5-1 and TRBJ1-1; 9 bases map to TRBD1. CDR3 length: 12 amino acids. J gave up 11 bases and V 4 bases, and 6 bases lay outside the gene matches. The germline V gene encodes CDR1 SGHRS and CDR2 YFSETQ. For the CDR3, the DNA is TGCGCCAGCAGCCCGGGACAGGGAGAGGCTTTCTTT. This translates into CASSPGQGEAFF.

The V and J genes are TRBV7-2 and TRBJ2-7, with a weak D call TRBD1 (5 bases). Trimming took off 5 bases at V and 2 bases at J, with 16 bases between the two ends. The germline V gene has CDR1 SGHTA and CDR2 FQGNSA. The CDR3 contains 15 residues. CDR3 DNA sequence: TGTGCCAGCAGCGTAGGGGTCGGCCCGACCTACGAGCAGTACTTC. This translates into CASSVGVGPTYEQYF. Drawing the rest from reference TRBV7-2 and TRBJ2-7, the complete variable domain is GAGVSQSPSNKVTEKGKDVELRCDPISGHTALYWYRQSLGQGLEFLIYFQGNSAPDKSGLPSDRFSAERTGGSVSTLTIQRTQQEDSAVYLCASSVGVGPTYEQYFGPGTRLTVT.

The chain couples TRBV15 to TRBJ2-1, with D possibly matching TRBD1 (5 bases). This CDR3 spans 16 amino acids. In germline, CDR1 is LNHNV, CDR2 YYDKDF (reference sequence). Trimming stripped 1 base from V and 2 bases from J, with 12 bases between. This CDR3 reads CATSRGGASTYNEQFF. The CDR3 nucleotides read TGTGCCACCAGCAGAGGGGGCGCTTCGACCTACAATGAGCAGTTCTTC.

This clone was picked up a small number of times. The genes are TRBV6-5 and TRBJ1-6, with D possibly TRBD1 on 5 matching bases. This CDR3 region has 14 residues. V lost 7 bases and J lost 5, with 12 bases in between. The germline CDR1 and CDR2 sequences are MNHEY and SVGAGI. The CDR3 DNA reads as TGTGCCAGCAACGAGGGACGGGATAATTCACCCCTCCACTTT. Amino acids: CASNEGRDNSPLHF.

This chain joins TRBV11-2 and TRBJ2-5; D is uncertain. V was pared by 2 bases and J by 2 bases, with 18 bases between. CDR3 length equals 17 residues. Germline CDR1 SGHAT, CDR2 FQNNGV. In DNA form, the CDR3 reads TGTGCCAGCAGCTTATGGGTCACCGGGCTGGGACAAGAGACCCAGTACTTC. Its translation is CASSLWVTGLGQETQYF. Looking up the rest from reference TRBV11-2 and TRBJ2-5 gives the full variable domain: EAGVAQSPRYKIIEKRQSVAFWCNPISGHATLYWYQQILGQGPKLLIQFQNNGVVDDSQLPKDRFSAERLKGVDSTLKIQPAKLEDSAVYLCASSLWVTGLGQETQYFGPGTRLLVL.

The CDR3 reads CASSLELTGELFF. Written as DNA, the CDR3 is TGTGCCAGCAGCTTAGAACTCACCGGGGAGCTGTTTTTT. This chain links TRBV11-1 with TRBJ2-2; unclear D gene. CDR3 length equals 13 residues. The V and J ends lost 1 base and 4 bases respectively, with 4 bases between them. Germline V gene lookup returns CDR1 SGHAT and CDR2 FQDESV (reference sequence).

The chain is built from TRBV30 and TRBJ2-5; the D gene is possibly TRBD1 (7 bases). Trimming removed 5 bases at V and 4 bases at J, with 14 bases between. The germline CDR1 and CDR2 sequences are GTSNPN and SVGIG (reference sequence). CDR3 size: 13 residues. The CDR3 loop is CAWGPGGGETQYF. The CDR3 DNA sequence: TGTGCCTGGGGACCAGGGGGAGGAGAGACCCAGTACTTC.

The rearrangement joins TRBV28 to TRBJ1-5; 10 positions match TRBD1. Germline loops: CDR1 MDHEN, CDR2 SYDVKM. The CDR3 has 13 amino acids. After removal of 6 bases from V and 11 bases from J, the junction contained 7 bases not matched to a gene. CDR3 nucleotide sequence: TGTGCCAGCAGGACAGGGGGCGGATCGGCCCAGCATTTT. Amino acid sequence: CASRTGGGSAQHF.

CDR3 in amino acids: CASSLVAGGRDTQYF. For the CDR3, the DNA is TGTGCCAGCAGCCTCGTAGCGGGAGGCAGAGATACGCAGTATTTT. The chain employs TRBV7-2 and TRBJ2-3; 10 bases agree with TRBD2. The junction had 7 bases not matched to a gene; V was cut back by 5 bases and J by 5 bases. CDR3 size: 15 residues. Germline loops: CDR1 SGHTA, CDR2 FQGNSA.

The chain has TRBV5-8 and TRBJ2-7, with 7 bases fitting TRBD1. Germline V lookup: CDR1 SGHTS, CDR2 YDEGEE. The CDR3 runs 15 residues. V was pared by 2 bases and J by 2 bases, with 7 bases of the junction left unmatched. CDR3 coding DNA: TGTGCCAGCAGCTTCAGGGCAGGGGGAACCTACGAGCAGTACTTC. Its translation is CASSFRAGGTYEQYF.

This clone has only one observation. The chain joins TRBV7-8 to TRBJ1-5; 7 bases line up with TRBD1. The CDR3 has 14 amino acids. The germline V gene has CDR1 SGHVS and CDR2 FQNEAQ. V shed 5 bases, J shed 9 bases, and the junction held 10 bases outside the gene matches. DNA of the CDR3: TGTGCCAGCAGCCGGACAGGCCCGGGAGGGCCCCAGCATTTT. It yields the protein CASSRTGPGGPQHF.

The chain links TRBV4-1 to TRBJ1-2; D gene uncertain. Germline V gene sequence: CDR1 MGHRA, CDR2 YSYEKL. With 1 base removed from V and 8 bases from J, the gap between germline ends came to 14 bases. The CDR3 length is 14 residues. The CDR3 DNA sequence: TGCGCCAGCAGCCAAGTTACCTCGGGCCGGGGCTACACCTTC. As protein: CASSQVTSGRGYTF.

This clone was detected only once. V usage is TRBV6-1 and J usage is TRBJ2-3; 10 nucleotides agree with TRBD2. The CDR3 is 15 residues long. Germline V CDR1 and CDR2: MNHNS, SASEGT. Unmatched junction bases numbered 7, after V lost 7 bases and J lost 3 bases. CDR3 nucleotide sequence: TGTGCCAGCACCCCTAGCGGGAGTGGGACAGATACGCAGTATTTT. Amino acid sequence: CASTPSGSGTDTQYF.

Comment on this clone: The sample has other DNA sequences that encode this CDR3 too. This chain links TRBV7-2 with TRBJ1-3; the D gene is possibly TRBD1 (5 bases). V lost 5 bases and J lost 7, with 15 bases in between. CDR3 length equals 14 residues. Germline assignment: CDR1 SGHTA and CDR2 FQGNSA. The CDR3 bases are TGTGCCAGCAGCCCCGGACAAGGTGGGAACACCATATATTTT. Amino acids: CASSPGQGGNTIYF.

The V and J genes are TRBV6-6 and TRBJ1-2; D ambiguous. V was shortened by 4 bases and J by 3 bases, with 9 bases between the two germline ends. From germline, CDR1 is MNHNY and CDR2 SVGAGI (reference sequence). This CDR3 spans 13 amino acids. The CDR3 is CASSFDGHYGYTF. In DNA, the CDR3 is TGTGCCAGCAGTTTCGACGGCCACTATGGCTACACCTTC.